These 8 T cell receptor beta chains share one sample of origin, sequenced in a study of metastatic and nonmetastatic thyroid tumors. With MiXCR, TCRdb called clones anew from the PCR reads. The sample lists under 35,000 clones; roughly a fifth were seen once. None of the patients had undergone any treatment ahead of thyroid surgery. Sequenced material: blood. The receptor source for this set is a female donor with papillary thyroid cancer or a benign thyroid nodule (not recorded which). Some clones in this sample may be carry-over from other donors' samples.

V and J are TRBV19 and TRBJ2-7; D ambiguous. The CDR3 consists of 14 residues. Germline V gene data show CDR1 as LNHDA and CDR2 as SQIVND (reference sequence). Between the trimmed V and J ends, which lost 5 bases and 0 bases, there was a span of 11 bases. The CDR3 loop is CASSSTLSSYEQYF. CDR3 DNA sequence: TGTGCCAGTAGTTCTACCTTAAGCTCCTACGAGCAGTACTTC.

The V gene is TRBV10-1, the J gene TRBJ2-1, with D unresolved. V lost 4 bases, J lost 6 bases, and 7 bases lay in between. Germline lookup yields CDR1 WNHNN and CDR2 SYGVQD (reference sequence). CDR3 size: 12 residues. Here the CDR3 reads CASSANFNEQFF. CDR3 nucleotides: TGCGCCAGCAGTGCAAATTTCAATGAGCAGTTCTTC.

This clone was detected a few times. The rearrangement joins TRBV28 to TRBJ1-5; maybe TRBD1 (5 bases). The CDR3 contains 15 residues. Trimming stripped 6 bases from V and 0 bases from J, with 12 bases between. Germline-derived CDR1 and CDR2 are MDHEN and SYDVKM. The CDR3 here is CASRDRGPSNQPQHF. CDR3 in DNA: TGTGCCAGCAGGGACCGGGGCCCTAGCAATCAGCCCCAGCATTTT.

Comment on this clone: Sequence at one end of the junction differs from germline and may be a read error. V usage is TRBV11-1 and J usage is TRBJ1-2, with unresolved D. CDR3 size: 17 residues. Germline loops: CDR1 SGHAT, CDR2 FQDESV (reference sequence). The CDR3 loop reads CASSLSWVSAHNDGYTF. In nucleotides, the CDR3 is TGTGCCAGCAGCTTGAGCTGGGTTTCAGCTCATAACGATGGCTACACCTTC.

This sequence joins TRBV20-1 and TRBJ2-6, with D uncertain. The CDR3 has 13 residues. Germline loops: CDR1 DFQATT, CDR2 SNEGSKA (reference sequence). V was cut by 7 bases and J by 0 bases, with 7 bases left in between. CDR3 coding DNA: TGCAGTGTTGCCCTCTCTGGGGCCAACGTCCTGACTTTC. It translates to CSVALSGANVLTF.

This clone was seen only a few times. The chain recombines TRBV12-3 or TRBV12-4 with TRBJ1-2; D is unclear. The length of the CDR3 is 13 residues. Trimming took 6 bases from V and 2 from J, leaving 10 bases between them. The CDR3 coding sequence is TGTGCCAGCAGCCTGAGGGAGAACTATGGCTACACCTTC. Its protein product is CASSLRENYGYTF.

This clone was seen many times. The CDR3 loop reads CSASPMGGADAFF. The CDR3 nucleotides are TGCAGTGCTAGCCCCATGGGGGGCGCGGATGCTTTCTTT. The chain is built from TRBV20-1 and TRBJ1-1; D may be TRBD1 (6 bases). This CDR3 spans 13 amino acids. V was trimmed by 3 bases and J by 11 bases, leaving 19 bases between them. Germline V gene data show CDR1 as DFQATT and CDR2 as SNEGSKA (reference sequence).

This chain connects TRBV6-1 to TRBJ2-7; maybe TRBD2 (6 bases). The germline gives CDR1 MNHNS, CDR2 SASEGT. Trimming removed 7 bases at V and 7 bases at J, with 11 bases between. The CDR3 totals 11 residues. This CDR3 is CASTGGREQYF. CDR3 coding DNA: TGTGCCAGCACTGGGGGGAGAGAGCAGTACTTC.